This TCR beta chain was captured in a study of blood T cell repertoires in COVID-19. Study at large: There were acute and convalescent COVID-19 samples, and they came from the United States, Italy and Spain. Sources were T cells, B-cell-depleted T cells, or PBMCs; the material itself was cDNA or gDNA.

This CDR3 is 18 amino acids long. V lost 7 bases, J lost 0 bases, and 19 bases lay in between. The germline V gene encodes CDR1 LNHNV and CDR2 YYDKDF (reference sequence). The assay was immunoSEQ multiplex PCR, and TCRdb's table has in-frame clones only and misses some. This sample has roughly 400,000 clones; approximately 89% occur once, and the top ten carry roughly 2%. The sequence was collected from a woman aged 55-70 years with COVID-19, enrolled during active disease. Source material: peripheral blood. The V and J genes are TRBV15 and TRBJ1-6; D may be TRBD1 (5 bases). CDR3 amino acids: CATTHLSGASSYNSPLHF. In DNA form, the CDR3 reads TGTGCCACCACCCACCTATCTGGGGCGAGCTCCTATAATTCACCCCTCCACTTT.